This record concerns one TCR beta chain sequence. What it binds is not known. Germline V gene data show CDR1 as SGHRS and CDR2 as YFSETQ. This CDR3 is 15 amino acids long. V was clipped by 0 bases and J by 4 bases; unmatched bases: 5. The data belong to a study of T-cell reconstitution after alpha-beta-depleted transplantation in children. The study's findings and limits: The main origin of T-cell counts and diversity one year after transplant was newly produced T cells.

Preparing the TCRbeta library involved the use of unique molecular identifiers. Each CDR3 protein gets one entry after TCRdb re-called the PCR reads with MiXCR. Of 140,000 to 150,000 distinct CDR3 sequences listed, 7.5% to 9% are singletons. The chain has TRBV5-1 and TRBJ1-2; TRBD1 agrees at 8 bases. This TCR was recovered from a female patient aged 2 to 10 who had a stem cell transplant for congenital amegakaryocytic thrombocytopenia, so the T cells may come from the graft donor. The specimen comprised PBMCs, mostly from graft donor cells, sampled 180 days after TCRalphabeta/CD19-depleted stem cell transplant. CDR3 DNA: TGCGCCAGCAGCTTGGCCGGGACAGGCCCCTATGGCTACACCTTC. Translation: CASSLAGTGPYGYTF.